This T cell receptor (beta chain) was observed in a study of regulatory T cells in long-lasting Graves disease. Germline V lookup: CDR1 SNHLY, CDR2 FYNNEI. With 7 bases clipped from V and 3 bases from J, the junction kept 5 bases outside the gene matches. The CDR3 is 15 residues long. Assembly of TCR beta libraries relied on iRepertoire HTBI primers together with Arm-PCR of CDR3 regions. TCRdb processed the multiplex PCR reads anew with MiXCR; each CDR3 protein has one entry. This sample yields 400,000 to 500,000 distinct CDR3 sequences, of which around 15% are seen a single time; around 11% belongs to the top ten. This clonotype showed up many times. Indicated time point: newly diagnosed GD, antithyroid drugs for less than 3 months. Isolated PBMC RNA provided the starting material for the TCR library. As a group, patients came from one endocrinology department in Xi'an, China. These data also featured in a second study, about T cells in Graves' hyperthyroidism and ophthalmopathy.

This receptor was taken from a woman aged 25 to 39 with Graves disease. Source: peripheral blood mononuclear cells (PBMCs), taken at new diagnosis, from a patient treated with antithyroid drugs. The chain carries TRBV2 and TRBJ2-7; 14 bases align to TRBD2. The CDR3 loop is CASKPGLAGDYEQYF. The CDR3 DNA is TGTGCCAGCAAGCCGGGACTAGCGGGAGACTACGAGCAGTACTTC.